These 23 T cell receptor beta chains share one sample of origin, sequenced in a study of cytotoxic CD8 clonotypes in ibrutinib-treated CLL. Clones were sequenced by immunoSEQ multiplex PCR, and TCRdb holds only the in-frame ones, with some missing. The sample includes approximately 200,000 clones, around 70% of them seen just once. Sample: PBMCs, taken after 24 months of ibrutinib treatment. The receptors stem from a human donor with chronic lymphocytic leukemia.

The gene calls are TRBV6-5 and TRBJ1-2; D is unresolved. The CDR3 runs 13 residues. The V gene lost 6 bases and the J gene lost 2 bases, with 10 bases spanning the gap. Germline V gene sequence: CDR1 MNHEY, CDR2 SVGAGI. CDR3 in amino acids: CASRHQENYGYTF. The CDR3 DNA sequence: TGTGCCAGCAGGCATCAGGAAAACTATGGCTACACCTTC.

The gene calls are TRBV15 and TRBJ2-1; D may be TRBD2 (6 bases). The germline V gene has CDR1 LNHNV and CDR2 YYDKDF (reference sequence). V lost 4 bases and J lost 8, with 15 bases in between. This CDR3 region has 14 residues. CDR3 nucleotide sequence: TGTGCCACCAGCAACCCTAGGAGGGACGATGAGCAGTTCTTC. It translates to CATSNPRRDDEQFF.

The CDR3 coding sequence is TGTGCCAGCAGTGATAGGGGGGAGGGCCTATCCAATGAGCAGTTCTTC. This sequence encodes CASSDRGEGLSNEQFF. The chain couples TRBV28 to TRBJ2-1; TRBD2 is a possible D gene (7 bases). V lost 5 bases, J lost 6 bases, and 20 bases lay in between. CDR3 size: 16 residues. Per the germline V gene, CDR1 is MDHEN and CDR2 is SYDVKM. The full variable domain, rest sourced from reference TRBV28 and TRBJ2-1, is DVKVTQSSRYLVKRTGEKVFLECVQDMDHENMFWYRQDPGLGLRLIYFSYDVKMKEKGDIPEGYSVSREKKERFSLILESASTNQTSMYLCASSDRGEGLSNEQFFGPGTRLTVL.

The V and J genes are TRBV7-2 and TRBJ2-5; 8 bases fit TRBD2. Germline V gene data show CDR1 as SGHTA and CDR2 as FQGNSA. CDR3 size: 14 residues. The ends lost 5 bases at V and 6 bases at J; junction bases unmatched: 8. CDR3 sequence: CASSLSGGVQTQYF. CDR3 nucleotides: TGTGCCAGCAGCCTCTCGGGGGGGGTACAGACCCAGTACTTC. The variable domain in full, completed from reference TRBV7-2 and TRBJ2-5, reads GAGVSQSPSNKVTEKGKDVELRCDPISGHTALYWYRQSLGQGLEFLIYFQGNSAPDKSGLPSDRFSAERTGGSVSTLTIQRTQQEDSAVYLCASSLSGGVQTQYFGPGTRLLVL.

This clone has just one count. CDR3 sequence (DNA): TGTGCCAGCCGGAGGACGGCAACTAATGAAAAACTGTTTTTT. Its protein is CASRRTATNEKLFF. The rearrangement uses TRBV6-5 and TRBJ1-4; D remains unclear. The V gene lost 8 bases and the J gene lost 0 bases, with 10 bases spanning the gap. CDR1 and CDR2 (germline): MNHEY, SVGAGI. This CDR3 contains 14 residues.

The genes are TRBV28 and TRBJ2-1; D may be TRBD2 (6 bases). V was trimmed by 5 bases and J by 5 bases, leaving 16 bases between them. This CDR3 comprises 15 residues. Germline CDR1 MDHEN, CDR2 SYDVKM. The chain's CDR3 is CASSTHGTGDNEQFF. As DNA, the CDR3 is TGTGCCAGCAGTACCCATGGGACTGGCGACAATGAGCAGTTCTTC.

V and J are TRBV25-1 and TRBJ2-1; TRBD2 matches 14 bases. The junction had 11 bases not matched to a gene; V was cut back by 5 bases and J by 11 bases. The length of the CDR3 is 16 residues. Germline-derived CDR1 and CDR2 are MGHDK and SYGVNS. The CDR3 loop reads CASSRTSGGYMSKQFF. The CDR3 bases are TGTGCCAGCAGTAGGACTAGCGGGGGGTATATGTCGAAGCAGTTCTTC.

This chain connects TRBV11-3 to TRBJ2-2, with D possibly TRBD1 on 7 matching bases. Trimming removed 5 bases from V and 0 bases from J, with 13 bases in between. The CDR3 runs to 16 residues. Looked up from germline, CDR1 is SGHNT and CDR2 is YENEEA. The CDR3 spells CASSTLRGANTGELFF. The CDR3 DNA reads as TGTGCCAGCAGCACGCTCAGGGGGGCGAACACCGGGGAGCTGTTTTTT.

V is TRBV4-1 and J is TRBJ2-1; 9 positions match TRBD2. CDR3 length: 18 amino acids. Losses at the gene ends were 1 base for V and 2 bases for J; bases not matched to a gene: 9. Germline V lookup: CDR1 MGHRA, CDR2 YSYEKL. CDR3 sequence reads: CASSQGLAGINTYNEQFF. In DNA, the CDR3 is TGCGCCAGCAGCCAAGGGCTAGCGGGAATTAACACCTACAATGAGCAGTTCTTC.

This clone was counted only a few times. The chain couples TRBV19 to TRBJ2-1; D tentatively fits TRBD1 or TRBD2 (5 bases each). The CDR3 sequence is 14 residues long. Trimming took 4 bases from V and 8 from J, leaving 15 bases between them. CDR1 LNHDA and CDR2 SQIVND come from the germline V gene (reference sequence). CDR3 in amino acids: CASSTPGPMDEQFF. DNA of the CDR3: TGTGCCAGTAGTACACCGGGACCGATGGATGAGCAGTTCTTC.

This clone appeared a few times. The V and J genes are TRBV29-1 and TRBJ1-5; D is perhaps TRBD1 (5 bases). CDR3 size: 14 residues. Trimming left V 4 bases short and J 2 bases short, with 12 bases between. Germline CDR1 SQVTM, CDR2 ANQGSEA. CDR3 bases: TGCAGCGTTGTTCAGGGTAGCGGCAATCAGCCCCAGCATTTT. This translates into CSVVQGSGNQPQHF.

V and J are TRBV29-1 and TRBJ2-7, with D perhaps matching TRBD2 (5 bases). CDR1 and CDR2 from the germline V gene are SQVTM and ANQGSEA. V lost 1 base, J lost 3 bases, and 13 bases lay in between. CDR3 length equals 14 residues. CDR3 nucleotide sequence: TGCAGCGTTGAAGTCGGAGGCGGGCTCTACGAGCAGTACTTC. Amino acids: CSVEVGGGLYEQYF.

The V call is TRBV6-5, the J call TRBJ2-2; the D gene is possibly TRBD2 (5 bases). Trimming shortened V by 0 bases and J by 4 bases, and 9 bases separated the two germline ends. Germline lookup yields CDR1 MNHEY and CDR2 SVGAGI. There are 15 residues in the CDR3. This chain's CDR3 is CASSYSGLITGELFF. The CDR3 nucleotides are TGTGCCAGCAGTTACTCAGGACTGATCACCGGGGAGCTGTTTTTT.

This sequence joins TRBV5-6 and TRBJ1-3, with TRBD1 matching over 10 bases. Germline lookup yields CDR1 SGHDT and CDR2 YYEEEE. V lost 5 bases, J lost 2 bases, and 10 bases stayed unmatched. This CDR3 comprises 17 residues. The CDR3 region is CASRYLRDRGTGNTIYF. Here the CDR3 DNA reads TGTGCCAGCAGATATTTAAGGGACAGGGGAACTGGAAACACCATATATTTT.

The J gene is TRBJ1-3, the V gene TRBV30; D is uncertain. CDR1 GTSNPN and CDR2 SVGIG come from the germline V gene (reference sequence). Trimming cost V 0 bases and J 8 bases, with 5 bases left between them. This CDR3 contains 11 residues. The CDR3 sequence is CAWSVYDTIYF. Written as DNA, the CDR3 is TGTGCCTGGAGTGTATATGACACCATATATTTT.

CDR3 nucleotide sequence: TGCGCCAGCAGCTTGGAGGGCGGCTTAGCTTTCTTT. Its protein product is CASSLEGGLAFF. The chain links TRBV5-1 to TRBJ1-1; D gene uncertain. Trimming stripped 0 bases from V and 10 bases from J, with 10 bases between. Germline lookup yields CDR1 SGHRS and CDR2 YFSETQ. The CDR3 totals 12 residues.

V gene TRBV2 combines with J gene TRBJ2-1, with D unresolved. Trimming left V 4 bases short and J 8 bases short, with 9 bases between. Germline CDR1 reads SNHLY; CDR2 reads FYNNEI. The CDR3 loop spans 12 amino acids. CDR3 residues: CASSGVADEQFF. CDR3 nucleotide sequence: TGTGCCAGCAGTGGGGTAGCCGATGAGCAGTTCTTC.

This chain joins TRBV7-8 and TRBJ2-4, with D hard to call. This CDR3 has 17 amino acids. Trimming took 1 base from V and 1 from J, leaving 14 bases between them. CDR1 and CDR2 from the germline V gene are SGHVS and FQNEAQ. The CDR3 nucleotides are TGTGCCAGCAGCTTAGGGTTCGGCAGTTTCGCCAAAAACATTCAGTACTTC. Translation: CASSLGFGSFAKNIQYF.

The chain couples TRBV5-8 to TRBJ2-7, with 8 bases fitting TRBD1. Germline V lookup: CDR1 SGHTS, CDR2 YDEGEE. The J segment lost 5 bases and the V segment lost 2 bases, leaving 9 bases of the junction unmatched. CDR3 length equals 15 residues. CDR3 coding DNA: TGTGCCAGCAGCTTCCGGGACAGGCGGGTCGACGAGCAGTACTTC. This translates into CASSFRDRRVDEQYF.

In this sample, this clone turned up a few times. The V and J genes are TRBV5-4 and TRBJ2-1; 12 bases are a match to TRBD2. Germline V lookup: CDR1 SGHNT, CDR2 YYREEE (reference sequence). The CDR3 contains 17 residues. V shed 3 bases, J shed 3 bases, and the junction held 7 bases outside the gene matches. This CDR3 is CASSSGLAGSIYNEQFF. In DNA, the CDR3 is TGTGCCAGCAGCTCAGGACTAGCGGGATCTATCTACAATGAGCAGTTCTTC.

The chain employs TRBV7-3 and TRBJ2-5, with D possibly being TRBD2 (5 bases). The CDR3 loop spans 13 amino acids. CDR1 SGHTA and CDR2 FQGTGA come from the germline V gene. Trimming removed 5 bases from V and 2 bases from J, with 9 bases in between. CDR3 sequence (DNA): TGTGCCAGCAGCCTCCAGCGGCAAGAGACCCAGTACTTC. Translating gives CASSLQRQETQYF. The variable domain in full, with the rest retrieved from reference TRBV7-3 and TRBJ2-5, is GAGVSQTPSNKVTEKGKYVELRCDPISGHTALYWYRQSLGQGPEFLIYFQGTGAADDSGLPNDRFFAVRPEGSVSTLKIQRTERGDSAVYLCASSLQRQETQYFGPGTRLLVL.

V and J are TRBV5-8 and TRBJ2-1, with TRBD2 matching over 8 bases. This CDR3 has 18 residues. Germline assignment: CDR1 SGHTS and CDR2 YDEGEE. J lost 2 bases, V lost 3 bases, and 13 bases had no gene match. The CDR3 spells CASSSSGLRGGTYNEQFF. In DNA, the CDR3 is TGTGCCAGCAGCTCCTCCGGTTTACGCGGGGGGACCTACAATGAGCAGTTCTTC.

The CDR3 DNA reads as TGTGCCAGCAGCCTATCAGGGTCGCAGCAGCCCCAGCATTTT. Its protein is CASSLSGSQQPQHF. This chain joins TRBV7-9 and TRBJ1-5; possible D gene TRBD1, 5 bases. The CDR3 has 14 residues. V was shortened by 5 bases and J by 7 bases, with 15 bases between the two germline ends. Germline CDR1 is SEHNR and CDR2 is FQNEAQ (reference sequence).